This TCR beta chain appears in the sequencing data of a study of T cells after posttransplantation cyclophosphamide. Notes on the study in general: Donor-recipient repertoire similarity was low at 1-2 months, rising over year one. Skin or GI-infiltrating T cells shared few TRB sequences with blood. TRB clonality was highly associated with recipient CMV seropositivity and reactivation.

The related graft donor's blood sample was taken on the day of bone marrow donation. Clones were sequenced by immunoSEQ multiplex PCR, and TCRdb holds only the in-frame ones, with some missing. There are about 33,000 clones in the sample, none observed a single time. This clone was picked up many times. Antigen specificity is unknown. Trimming took off 1 base at V and 1 base at J, with 20 bases between the two ends. The germline gives CDR1 MNHNS, CDR2 SASEGT. The length of the CDR3 is 19 residues. This TCR derives from a girl between 10 and 17 years old in good health, CMV-negative, and a related stem cell transplant donor. Sequencing was performed on PBMCs. V gene TRBV6-1 combines with J gene TRBJ1-5; D is ambiguous. The CDR3 region has the DNA TGTGCCAGCAGTGAAGTTCTAGGGTCCGGAGGCCGGAGCAATCAGCCCCAGCATTTT. Translation gives CASSEVLGSGGRSNQPQHF.